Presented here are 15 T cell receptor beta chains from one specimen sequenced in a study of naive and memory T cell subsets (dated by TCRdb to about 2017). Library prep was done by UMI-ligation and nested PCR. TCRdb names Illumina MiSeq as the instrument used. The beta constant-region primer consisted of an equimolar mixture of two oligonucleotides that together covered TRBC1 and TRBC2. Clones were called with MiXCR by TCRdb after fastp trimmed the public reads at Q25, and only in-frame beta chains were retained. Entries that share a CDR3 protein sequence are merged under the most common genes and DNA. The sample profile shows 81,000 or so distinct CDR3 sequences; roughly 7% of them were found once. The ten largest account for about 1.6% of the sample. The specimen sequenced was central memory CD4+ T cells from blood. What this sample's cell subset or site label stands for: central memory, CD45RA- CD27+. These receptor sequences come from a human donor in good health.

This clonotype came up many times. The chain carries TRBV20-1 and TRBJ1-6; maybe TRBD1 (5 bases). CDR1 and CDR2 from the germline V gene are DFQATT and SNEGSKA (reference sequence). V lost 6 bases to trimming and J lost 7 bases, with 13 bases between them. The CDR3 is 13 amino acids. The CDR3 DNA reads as TGCAGTGCCGTGGGTGGGGCGAATTCACCCCTCCACTTT. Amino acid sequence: CSAVGGANSPLHF.

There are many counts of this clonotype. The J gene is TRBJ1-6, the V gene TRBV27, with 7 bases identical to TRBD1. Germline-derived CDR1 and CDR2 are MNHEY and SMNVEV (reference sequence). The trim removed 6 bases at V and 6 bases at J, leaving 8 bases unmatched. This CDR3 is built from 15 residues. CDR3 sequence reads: CASRGQPSPNSPLHF. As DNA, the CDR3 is TGTGCCAGCAGGGGACAGCCCAGCCCTAATTCACCCCTCCACTTT.

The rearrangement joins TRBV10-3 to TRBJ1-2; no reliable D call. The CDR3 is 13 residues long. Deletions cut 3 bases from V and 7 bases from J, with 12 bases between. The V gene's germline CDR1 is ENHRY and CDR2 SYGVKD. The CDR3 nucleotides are TGTGCCATCAGTGAAGGGCTGGTTCGTGGCTACACCTTC. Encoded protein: CAISEGLVRGYTF.

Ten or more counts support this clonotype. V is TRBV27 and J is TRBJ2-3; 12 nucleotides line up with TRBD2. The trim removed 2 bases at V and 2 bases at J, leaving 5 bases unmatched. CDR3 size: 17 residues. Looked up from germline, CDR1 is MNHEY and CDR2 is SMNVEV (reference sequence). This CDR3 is CASSLRGLAGTTDTQYF. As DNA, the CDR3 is TGTGCCAGCAGTTTACGGGGACTAGCGGGTACCACAGATACGCAGTATTTT.

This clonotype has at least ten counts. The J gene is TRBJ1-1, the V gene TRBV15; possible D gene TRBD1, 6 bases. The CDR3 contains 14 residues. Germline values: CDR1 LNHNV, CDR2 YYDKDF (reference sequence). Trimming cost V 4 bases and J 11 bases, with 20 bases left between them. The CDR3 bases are TGTGCCACCAGCACGAGGGGCAGGGGTTCGGTCGCTTTCTTT. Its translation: CATSTRGRGSVAFF.

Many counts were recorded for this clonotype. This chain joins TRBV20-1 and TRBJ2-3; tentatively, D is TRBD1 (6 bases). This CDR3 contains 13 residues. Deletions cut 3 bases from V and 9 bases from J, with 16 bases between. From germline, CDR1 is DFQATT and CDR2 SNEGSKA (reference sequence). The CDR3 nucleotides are TGCAGTGCTAGCCGCAGGGGATCAGGGACGCAGTATTTT. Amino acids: CSASRRGSGTQYF.

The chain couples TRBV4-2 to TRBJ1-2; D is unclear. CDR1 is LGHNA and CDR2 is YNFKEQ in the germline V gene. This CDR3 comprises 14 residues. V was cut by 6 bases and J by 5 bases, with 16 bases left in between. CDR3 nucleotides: TGTGCCAGCAGTCACTCCGACCTAGCTTATGGCTACACCTTC. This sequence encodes CASSHSDLAYGYTF.

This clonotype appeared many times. CDR3 nucleotide sequence: TGCAGCGCCGCCGGGACTAGTCCCCACGAGCAGTACTTC. Protein: CSAAGTSPHEQYF. The chain links TRBV29-1 to TRBJ2-7; 8 bases agree with TRBD2. The CDR3 is 13 amino acids. V lost 7 bases, J lost 5 bases, and 10 bases stayed unmatched. Germline CDR1 reads SQVTM; CDR2 reads ANQGSEA.

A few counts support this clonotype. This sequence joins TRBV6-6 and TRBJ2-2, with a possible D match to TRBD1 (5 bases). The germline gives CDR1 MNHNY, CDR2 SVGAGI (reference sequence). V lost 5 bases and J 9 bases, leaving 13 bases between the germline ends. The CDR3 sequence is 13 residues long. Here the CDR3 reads CASSGQGTRELFF. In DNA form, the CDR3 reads TGTGCCAGCAGTGGACAAGGTACCCGGGAGCTGTTTTTT.

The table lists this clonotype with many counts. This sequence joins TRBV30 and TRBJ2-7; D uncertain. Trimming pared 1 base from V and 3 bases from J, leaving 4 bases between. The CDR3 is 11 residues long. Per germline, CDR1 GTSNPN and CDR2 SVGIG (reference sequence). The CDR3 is CAWSGRYEQYF. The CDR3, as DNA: TGTGCCTGGAGTGGGCGCTACGAGCAGTACTTC.

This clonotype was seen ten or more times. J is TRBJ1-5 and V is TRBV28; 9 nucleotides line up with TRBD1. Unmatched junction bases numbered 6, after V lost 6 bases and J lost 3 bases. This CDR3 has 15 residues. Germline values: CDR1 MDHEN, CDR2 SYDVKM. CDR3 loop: CASRERDRVNQPQHF. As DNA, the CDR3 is TGTGCCAGCAGGGAAAGGGACAGGGTCAATCAGCCCCAGCATTTT.

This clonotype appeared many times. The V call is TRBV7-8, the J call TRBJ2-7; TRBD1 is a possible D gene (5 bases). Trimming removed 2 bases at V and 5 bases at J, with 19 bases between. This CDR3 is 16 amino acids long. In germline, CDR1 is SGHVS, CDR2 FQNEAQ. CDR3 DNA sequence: TGTGCCAGCAGCTTAAGGACAAAACCCTATGTCGACGAGCAGTACTTC. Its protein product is CASSLRTKPYVDEQYF. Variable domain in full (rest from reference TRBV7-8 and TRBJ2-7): GAGVSQSPRYKVAKRGQDVALRCDPISGHVSLFWYQQALGQGPEFLTYFQNEAQLDKSGLPSDRFFAERPEGSVSTLKIQRTQQEDSAVYLCASSLRTKPYVDEQYFGPGTRLTVT.

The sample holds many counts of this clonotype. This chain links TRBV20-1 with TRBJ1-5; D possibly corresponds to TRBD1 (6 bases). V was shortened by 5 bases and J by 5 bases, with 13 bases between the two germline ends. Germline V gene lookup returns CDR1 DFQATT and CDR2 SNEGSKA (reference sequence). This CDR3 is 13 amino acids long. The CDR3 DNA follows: TGCAGTGCTGCAGGGGCTTGGCATCAGCCCCAGCATTTT. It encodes CSAAGAWHQPQHF.

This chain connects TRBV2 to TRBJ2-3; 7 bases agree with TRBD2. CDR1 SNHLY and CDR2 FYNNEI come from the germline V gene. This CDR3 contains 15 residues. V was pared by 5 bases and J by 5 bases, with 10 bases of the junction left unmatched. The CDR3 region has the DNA TGTGCCAGCAGTCGAGGAGACGGGGGGAGAGATACGCAGTATTTT. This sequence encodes CASSRGDGGRDTQYF. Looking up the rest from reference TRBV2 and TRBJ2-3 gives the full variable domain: EPEVTQTPSHQVTQMGQEVILRCVPISNHLYFYWYRQILGQKVEFLVSFYNNEISEKSEIFDDQFSVERPDGSNFTLKIRSTKLEDSAMYFCASSRGDGGRDTQYFGPGTRLTVL.

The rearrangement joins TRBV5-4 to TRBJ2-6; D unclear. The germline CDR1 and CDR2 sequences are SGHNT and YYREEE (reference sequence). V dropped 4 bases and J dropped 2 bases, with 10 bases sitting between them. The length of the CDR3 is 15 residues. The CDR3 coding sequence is TGTGCCAGCAGCATGGGGTTCACTGGGGCCAACGTCCTGACTTTC. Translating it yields CASSMGFTGANVLTF.